This TCR beta chain was captured in a study of T cell responses to AZD1222 COVID-19 vaccine. Repertoires were generated with immunoSEQ multiplex PCR, while TCRdb's copy carries only in-frame clones and drops some. The sample carries over 100,000 clones, approximately 84% recorded once. Trimming stripped 3 bases from V and 3 bases from J, with 9 bases between. Germline-derived CDR1 and CDR2 are KGHSH and LQKENI. This CDR3 comprises 14 residues. This clone was seen just once. The chain links TRBV18 to TRBJ1-5; a possible D gene is TRBD1 (5 bases). This clonotype was obtained from an adult in good health. The input for sequencing was peripheral blood, taken on day 0 of AZD1222 vaccination. In DNA form, the CDR3 reads TGTGCCAGCTCACCCGGGGCAGACAATCAGCCCCAGCATTTT. Translation gives CASSPGADNQPQHF.